Presented here are 16 T cell receptor beta chains from one specimen sequenced in a study of shared clonotypes between healthy human individuals. Repertoires were generated with immunoSEQ multiplex PCR, while TCRdb's copy carries only in-frame clones and drops some. The sample consists of roughly 1,500,000 clones, roughly 98% of them appearing once. Sequencing was carried out using naive CD4+ T cells sorted from blood. Subset specified: CD45RA+ positively selected. The receptors shown here come from a man aged 25-40 years in good health.

This chain uses TRBV9 with TRBJ2-3; 8 bases agree with TRBD2. V was pared by 0 bases and J by 0 bases, with 3 bases of the junction left unmatched. Germline CDR1 and CDR2: SGDLS and YYNGEE. The CDR3 covers 16 residues. The CDR3 bases are TGTGCCAGCAGCGTAGACGGGAGGGCGAGCACAGATACGCAGTATTTT. Its translation: CASSVDGRASTDTQYF.

V and J are TRBV5-1 and TRBJ2-2; 9 bases map to TRBD1. The V gene end was trimmed by 4 bases and the J gene end by 5 bases; junction bases not matched to a gene: 6. There are 15 residues in the CDR3. Germline values: CDR1 SGHRS, CDR2 YFSETQ. CDR3 sequence: CASSPGDRVTGELFF. DNA for the CDR3: TGCGCCAGCAGCCCGGGGGACAGGGTAACCGGGGAGCTGTTTTTT.

The V and J genes are TRBV5-1 and TRBJ2-7; tentatively, D is TRBD2 (6 bases). Germline V gives CDR1 SGHRS, CDR2 YFSETQ. The V end was cut by 1 base, the J end by 8 bases, with 16 bases between. CDR3 length equals 14 residues. The chain's CDR3 is CASSLNPGTRQQYF. CDR3 DNA: TGCGCCAGCAGCTTGAACCCCGGGACTCGTCAGCAGTACTTC. The complete variable domain, with remaining parts taken from reference TRBV5-1 and TRBJ2-7, reads KAGVTQTPRYLIKTRGQQVTLSCSPISGHRSVSWYQQTPGQGLQFLFEYFSETQRNKGNFPGRFSGRQFSNSRSEMNVSTLELGDSALYLCASSLNPGTRQQYFGPGTRLTVT.

The chain employs TRBV30 and TRBJ2-1, with 12 bases fitting TRBD2. V shed 2 bases and J 10 bases; nucleotides not matched to a gene: 18. The length of the CDR3 is 18 residues. The germline CDR1 and CDR2 sequences are GTSNPN and SVGIG (reference sequence). CDR3: CAWSLRETSGSREEEQFF. In DNA, the CDR3 is TGTGCCTGGAGTTTACGGGAGACTAGCGGGAGTCGGGAAGAAGAGCAGTTCTTC.

The chain couples TRBV7-6 to TRBJ1-5, with a possible D match to TRBD1 (5 bases). This CDR3 comprises 17 residues. V was trimmed by 6 bases and J by 5 bases, leaving 23 bases between them. Germline CDR1 is SGHVS and CDR2 is FNYEAQ. The CDR3 sequence is CASSLDKGSSWDQPQHF. The CDR3 DNA sequence: TGTGCCAGCAGTTTGGACAAGGGATCTTCCTGGGATCAGCCCCAGCATTTT.

V and J are TRBV5-6 and TRBJ1-5, with 10 positions matching TRBD1. Per the germline V gene, CDR1 is SGHDT and CDR2 is YYEEEE. The V gene end was trimmed by 0 bases and the J gene end by 4 bases; junction bases not matched to a gene: 1. The CDR3 extends over 15 amino acids. The CDR3 DNA is TGTGCCAGCAGCTTGGGGGGACAGGGGAATCAGCCCCAGCATTTT. Translating it yields CASSLGGQGNQPQHF.

V is TRBV19 and J is TRBJ2-3; TRBD2 is a possible D gene (5 bases). The CDR3 runs to 15 residues. Trimming pared 7 bases from V and 1 base from J, leaving 15 bases between. Germline V CDR1 and CDR2: LNHDA, SQIVND (reference sequence). The CDR3 loop is CASKKPEGGTDTQYF. DNA of the CDR3: TGTGCCAGTAAGAAGCCAGAGGGCGGCACAGATACGCAGTATTTT.

The chain links TRBV5-1 to TRBJ1-1; perhaps TRBD1 as D (5 bases). V was pared by 2 bases and J by 10 bases, with 15 bases between. The CDR3 has 13 residues. Germline V gene data show CDR1 as SGHRS and CDR2 as YFSETQ. In DNA form, the CDR3 reads TGCGCCAGCAGCTTAGATAGGGGAGAGGTAGCTTTCTTT. Translation: CASSLDRGEVAFF.

The V gene is TRBV7-2, the J gene TRBJ2-7; 8 bases agree with TRBD2. Germline V CDR1 and CDR2: SGHTA, FQGNSA. The CDR3 spans 16 residues. Trimming took 1 base from V and 0 from J; bases not matched to a gene: 5. CDR3 loop: CASSLVTGGPSYEQYF. For the CDR3, the DNA is TGTGCCAGCAGCTTAGTGACGGGAGGGCCCTCCTACGAGCAGTACTTC. Full variable domain (missing parts from reference TRBV7-2 and TRBJ2-7): GAGVSQSPSNKVTEKGKDVELRCDPISGHTALYWYRQSLGQGLEFLIYFQGNSAPDKSGLPSDRFSAERTGGSVSTLTIQRTQQEDSAVYLCASSLVTGGPSYEQYFGPGTRLTVT.

The gene calls are TRBV9 and TRBJ1-2, with 7 nucleotides matching TRBD1. Looked up from germline, CDR1 is SGDLS and CDR2 is YYNGEE. The CDR3 has 14 residues. With 1 base clipped from V and 7 bases from J, the junction kept 7 bases outside the gene matches. For the CDR3, the DNA is TGTGCCAGCAGCGTACAGGGGCAGGGGGTTGGCTACACCTTC. Translating gives CASSVQGQGVGYTF.

A few counts support this clone. Within the sample, other DNA sequences also encode this same CDR3. The J gene is TRBJ2-7, the V gene TRBV9; D is perhaps TRBD1 (5 bases). The germline gives CDR1 SGDLS, CDR2 YYNGEE. Between the trimmed V and J ends, which lost 0 bases and 3 bases, there was a span of 7 bases. The CDR3 sequence is 13 residues long. This chain's CDR3 is CASSVGGLYEQYF. In DNA, the CDR3 is TGTGCCAGCAGCGTAGGGGGCCTCTACGAGCAGTACTTC.

This sequence joins TRBV28 and TRBJ2-2; D gene ambiguous. Germline CDR1 is MDHEN and CDR2 is SYDVKM. The CDR3 consists of 13 residues. With 6 bases removed from V and 5 bases from J, the gap between germline ends came to 10 bases. CDR3 DNA sequence: TGTGCCAGCAGACCGACTCCGACCGGGGAGCTGTTTTTT. Residues: CASRPTPTGELFF.

The CDR3 coding sequence is TGTGCCATCCGGCTGCGGGTGGGGGTGAACGAGCAGTACTTC. Translation: CAIRLRVGVNEQYF. V gene TRBV6-5 combines with J gene TRBJ2-7; D could derive from TRBD1 or TRBD2 (5 bases each). V gave up 10 bases and J gave up 5 bases, with 21 bases separating them. This CDR3 has 14 residues. From germline, CDR1 is MNHEY and CDR2 SVGAGI.

The chain couples TRBV7-9 to TRBJ1-2; D is undetermined. The germline V gene has CDR1 SEHNR and CDR2 FQNEAQ (reference sequence). V gave up 4 bases and J gave up 5 bases, with 11 bases separating them. The CDR3 sequence is 13 residues long. The CDR3 DNA is TGTGCCAGCAGCTCCGGGATCCTTTATGGCTACACCTTC. Protein product: CASSSGILYGYTF. The whole variable domain, filled in from reference TRBV7-9 and TRBJ1-2, reads DTGVSQNPRHKITKRGQNVTFRCDPISEHNRLYWYRQTLGQGPEFLTYFQNEAQLEKSRLLSDRFSAERPKGSFSTLEIQRTEQGDSAMYLCASSSGILYGYTFGSGTRLTVV.

This chain joins TRBV14 and TRBJ2-1, with TRBD2 matching 7 bases. J lost 5 bases, V lost 3 bases, and 13 bases had no gene match. The germline V gene encodes CDR1 SGHDN and CDR2 FVKESK. CDR3 length: 17 residues. DNA of the CDR3: TGTGCCAGCAGCCAGCGAAAAGGTGGACGGGGGGACAATGAGCAGTTCTTC. This codes for CASSQRKGGRGDNEQFF.

The chain joins TRBV7-2 to TRBJ2-1; unclear D gene. Germline CDR1 SGHTA, CDR2 FQGNSA. V shed 5 bases and J shed 7 bases, with 15 bases lying between them. The CDR3 sequence is 14 residues long. The CDR3 nucleotides read TGTGCCAGCAGCCCGCATCCCAGAAGGAATGAGCAGTTCTTC. This codes for CASSPHPRRNEQFF.